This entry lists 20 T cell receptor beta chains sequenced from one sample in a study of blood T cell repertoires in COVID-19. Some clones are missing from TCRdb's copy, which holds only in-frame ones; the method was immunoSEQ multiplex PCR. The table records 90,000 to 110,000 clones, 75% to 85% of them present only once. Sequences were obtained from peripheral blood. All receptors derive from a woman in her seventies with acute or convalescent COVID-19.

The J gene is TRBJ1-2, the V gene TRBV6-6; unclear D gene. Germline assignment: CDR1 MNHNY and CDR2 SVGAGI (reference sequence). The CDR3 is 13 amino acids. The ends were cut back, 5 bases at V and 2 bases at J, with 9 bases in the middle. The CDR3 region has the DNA TGTGCCAGCAGTCAACAGAGCAACTATGGCTACACCTTC. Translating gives CASSQQSNYGYTF.

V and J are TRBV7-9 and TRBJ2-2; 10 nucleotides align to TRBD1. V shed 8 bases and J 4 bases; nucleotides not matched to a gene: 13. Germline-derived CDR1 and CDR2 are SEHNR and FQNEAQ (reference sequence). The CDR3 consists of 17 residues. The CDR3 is CASLSGGGQGGTGELFF. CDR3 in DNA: TGTGCCAGCCTAAGCGGCGGAGGACAGGGGGGCACCGGGGAGCTGTTTTTT. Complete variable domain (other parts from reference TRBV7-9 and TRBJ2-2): DTGVSQNPRHKITKRGQNVTFRCDPISEHNRLYWYRQTLGQGPEFLTYFQNEAQLEKSRLLSDRFSAERPKGSFSTLEIQRTEQGDSAMYLCASLSGGGQGGTGELFFGEGSRLTVL.

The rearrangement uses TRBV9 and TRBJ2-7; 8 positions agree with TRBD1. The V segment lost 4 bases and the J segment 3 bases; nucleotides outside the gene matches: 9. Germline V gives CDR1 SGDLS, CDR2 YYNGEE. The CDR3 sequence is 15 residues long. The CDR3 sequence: CASSPLAGQDYEQYF. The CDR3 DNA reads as TGTGCCAGCAGCCCCCTGGCGGGACAGGACTACGAGCAGTACTTC.

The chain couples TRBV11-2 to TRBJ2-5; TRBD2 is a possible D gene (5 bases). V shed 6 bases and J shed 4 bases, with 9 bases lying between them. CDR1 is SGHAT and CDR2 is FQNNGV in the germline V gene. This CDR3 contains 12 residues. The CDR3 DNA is TGTGCCAGCAGAGAAGGAGGAGAGACCCAGTACTTC. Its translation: CASREGGETQYF.

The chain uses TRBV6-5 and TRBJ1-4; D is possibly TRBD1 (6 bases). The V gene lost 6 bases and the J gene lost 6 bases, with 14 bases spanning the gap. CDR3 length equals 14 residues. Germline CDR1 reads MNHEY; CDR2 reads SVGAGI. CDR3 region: CASRSRGLDEKLFF. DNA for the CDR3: TGTGCCAGCAGATCCAGGGGTTTGGATGAAAAACTGTTTTTT.

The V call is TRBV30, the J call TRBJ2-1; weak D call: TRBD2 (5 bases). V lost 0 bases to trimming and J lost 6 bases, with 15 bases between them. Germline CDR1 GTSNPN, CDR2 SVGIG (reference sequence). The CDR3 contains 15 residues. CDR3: CAWSVGDPGFNEQFF. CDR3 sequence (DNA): TGTGCCTGGAGTGTCGGGGATCCGGGGTTCAATGAGCAGTTCTTC.

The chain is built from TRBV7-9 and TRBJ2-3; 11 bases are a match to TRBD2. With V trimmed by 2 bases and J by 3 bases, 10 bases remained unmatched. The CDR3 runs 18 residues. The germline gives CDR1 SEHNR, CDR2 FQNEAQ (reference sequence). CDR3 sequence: CASSLPYRLAGPTDTQYF. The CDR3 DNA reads TGTGCCAGCAGCTTACCCTACCGACTAGCGGGGCCTACAGATACGCAGTATTTT.

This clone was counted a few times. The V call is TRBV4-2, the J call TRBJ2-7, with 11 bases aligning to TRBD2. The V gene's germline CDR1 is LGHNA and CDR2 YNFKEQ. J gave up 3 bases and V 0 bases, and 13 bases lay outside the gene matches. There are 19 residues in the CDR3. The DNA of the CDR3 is TGTGCCAGCAGCCAAGATTCGGTTCCTAGCGGGAGGCAACGCTACGAGCAGTACTTC. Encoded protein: CASSQDSVPSGRQRYEQYF.

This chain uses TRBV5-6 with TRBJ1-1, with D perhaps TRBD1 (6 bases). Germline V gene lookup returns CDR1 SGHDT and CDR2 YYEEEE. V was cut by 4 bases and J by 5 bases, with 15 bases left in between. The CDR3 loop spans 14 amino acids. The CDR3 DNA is TGTGCCAGCAGCCCGGACAGAACGGGGACTGAAGCTTTCTTT. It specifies CASSPDRTGTEAFF.

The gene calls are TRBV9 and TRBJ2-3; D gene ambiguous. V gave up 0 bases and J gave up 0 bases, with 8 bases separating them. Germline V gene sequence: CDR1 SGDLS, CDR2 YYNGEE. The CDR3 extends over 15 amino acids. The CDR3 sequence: CASSVGVDSTDTQYF. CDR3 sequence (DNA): TGTGCCAGCAGCGTAGGTGTAGATAGCACAGATACGCAGTATTTT.

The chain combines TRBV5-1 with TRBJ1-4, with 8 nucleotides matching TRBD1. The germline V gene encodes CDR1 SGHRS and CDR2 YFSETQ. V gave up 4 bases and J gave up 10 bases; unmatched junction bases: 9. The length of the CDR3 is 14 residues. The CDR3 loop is CASSLSTGEGKLFF. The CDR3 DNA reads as TGCGCCAGCAGCCTCTCGACAGGGGAGGGAAAACTGTTTTTT.

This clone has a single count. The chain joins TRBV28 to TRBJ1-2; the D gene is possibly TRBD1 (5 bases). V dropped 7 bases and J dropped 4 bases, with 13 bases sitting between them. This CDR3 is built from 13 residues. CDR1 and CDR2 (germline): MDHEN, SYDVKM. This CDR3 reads CASKPGPPYGYTF. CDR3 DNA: TGTGCCAGCAAGCCAGGGCCTCCCTATGGCTACACCTTC.

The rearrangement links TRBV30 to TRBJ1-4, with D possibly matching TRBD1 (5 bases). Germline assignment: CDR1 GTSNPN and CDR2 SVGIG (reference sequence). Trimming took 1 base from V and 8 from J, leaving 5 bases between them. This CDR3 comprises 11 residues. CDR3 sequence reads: CAWSGGEKLFF. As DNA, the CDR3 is TGTGCCTGGAGTGGGGGCGAAAAACTGTTTTTT. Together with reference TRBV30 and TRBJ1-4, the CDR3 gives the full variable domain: SQTIHQWPATLVQPVGSPLSLECTVEGTSNPNLYWYRQAAGRGLQLLFYSVGIGQISSEVPQNLSASRPQDRQFILSSKKLLLSDSGFYLCAWSGGEKLFFGSGTQLSVL.

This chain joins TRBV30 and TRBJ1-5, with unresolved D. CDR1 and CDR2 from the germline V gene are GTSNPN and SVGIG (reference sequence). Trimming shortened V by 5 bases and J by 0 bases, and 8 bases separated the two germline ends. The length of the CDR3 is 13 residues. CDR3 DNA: TGTGCCTGGGATCTTAATAGCAATCAGCCCCAGCATTTT. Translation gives CAWDLNSNQPQHF.

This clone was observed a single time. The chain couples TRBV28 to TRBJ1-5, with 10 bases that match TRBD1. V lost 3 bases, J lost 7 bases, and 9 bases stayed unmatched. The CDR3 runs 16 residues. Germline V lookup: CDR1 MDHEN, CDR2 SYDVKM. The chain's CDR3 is CASSFPTGTGAQPQHF. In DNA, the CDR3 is TGTGCCAGCAGTTTTCCGACCGGGACAGGGGCCCAGCCCCAGCATTTT.

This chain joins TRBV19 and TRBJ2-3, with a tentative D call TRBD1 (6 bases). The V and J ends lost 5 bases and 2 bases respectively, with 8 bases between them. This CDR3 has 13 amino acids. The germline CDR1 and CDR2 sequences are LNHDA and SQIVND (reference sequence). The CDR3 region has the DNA TGTGCCAGTAGTCGACAGGACACAGATACGCAGTATTTT. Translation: CASSRQDTDTQYF.

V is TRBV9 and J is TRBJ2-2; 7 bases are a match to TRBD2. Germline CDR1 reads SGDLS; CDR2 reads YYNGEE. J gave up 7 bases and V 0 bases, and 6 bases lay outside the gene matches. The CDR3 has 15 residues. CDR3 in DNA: TGTGCCAGCAGCGTAGCTCGCGGGAGTAGCGGGGAGCTGTTTTTT. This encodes CASSVARGSSGELFF.

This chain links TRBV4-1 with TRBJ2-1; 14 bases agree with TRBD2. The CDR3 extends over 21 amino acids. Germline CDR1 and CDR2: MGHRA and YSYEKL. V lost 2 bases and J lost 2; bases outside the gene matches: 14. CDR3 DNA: TGCGCCAGCAGCCAACCCAGAATCGGGACTAGCGGGAGTTTCCCCTACAATGAGCAGTTCTTC. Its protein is CASSQPRIGTSGSFPYNEQFF.

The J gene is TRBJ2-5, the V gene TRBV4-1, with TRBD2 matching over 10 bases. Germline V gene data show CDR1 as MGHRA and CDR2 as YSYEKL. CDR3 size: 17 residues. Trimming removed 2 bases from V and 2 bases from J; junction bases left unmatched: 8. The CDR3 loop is CASSQMMGLAPQETQYF. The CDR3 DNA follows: TGCGCCAGCAGCCAAATGATGGGACTAGCGCCACAAGAGACCCAGTACTTC.

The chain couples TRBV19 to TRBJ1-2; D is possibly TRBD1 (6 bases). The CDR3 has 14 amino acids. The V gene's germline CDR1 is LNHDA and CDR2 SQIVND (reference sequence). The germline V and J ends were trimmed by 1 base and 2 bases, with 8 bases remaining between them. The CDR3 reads CASSIVTGNYGYTF. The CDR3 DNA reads TGTGCCAGTAGTATAGTGACAGGAAACTATGGCTACACCTTC.